The 30 T cell receptor beta chains below were found in one sample sequenced in a study of Ad26.COV2.S vaccination and SARS-CoV-2 variants. TCRdb's table, derived via immunoSEQ multiplex PCR, lists solely in-frame clones and lacks some. There are about 350,000 clones in the sample; 75% to 90% occur only once, and about 10% lies in the top ten. Treatment noted: around 19 received Ad26.COV2.S at low or high dose, single or two shots; about five received placebo; per-sample allocation not given. Following the first vaccine or placebo injection, samples were taken on day 63. Material: peripheral blood, obtained in a trial of Ad26.COV2.S vaccine versus placebo. These receptors were obtained from a person aged 18-65 years who received the Ad26.COV2.S COVID-19 vaccine or a placebo.

The chain joins TRBV3-1 (or the pseudogene TRBV3-2) to TRBJ1-5; tentatively, D is TRBD1 (5 bases). Looked up from germline, CDR1 is LGHDT and CDR2 is YNNKEL (reference sequence). This CDR3 region has 16 residues. V lost 4 bases and J lost 11, with 24 bases in between. CDR3 protein: CASSPPNRQGGEAQHF. The CDR3 DNA follows: TGTGCCAGCAGCCCCCCAAATAGGCAGGGCGGAGAGGCCCAGCATTTT.

The chain uses TRBV7-9 and TRBJ2-7; no firm D call. CDR1 SEHNR and CDR2 FQNEAQ come from the germline V gene (reference sequence). CDR3 length equals 16 residues. The V gene lost 1 base and the J gene lost 0 bases, with 13 bases spanning the gap. The CDR3 DNA reads as TGTGCCAGCAGCTTAGTAGCAGCATTTGACTCCTACGAGCAGTACTTC. It yields the protein CASSLVAAFDSYEQYF. Full variable domain (rest looked up from reference TRBV7-9 and TRBJ2-7): DTGVSQNPRHKITKRGQNVTFRCDPISEHNRLYWYRQTLGQGPEFLTYFQNEAQLEKSRLLSDRFSAERPKGSFSTLEIQRTEQGDSAMYLCASSLVAAFDSYEQYFGPGTRLTVT.

V gene TRBV5-1 combines with J gene TRBJ2-5; D gene ambiguous. The CDR3 loop spans 13 amino acids. Germline-derived CDR1 and CDR2 are SGHRS and YFSETQ. Trimming removed 4 bases from V and 1 base from J, with 8 bases in between. This chain's CDR3 is CASSRLGQETQYF. CDR3 bases: TGCGCCAGCAGCCGACTTGGCCAAGAGACCCAGTACTTC. The whole variable domain, filled in from reference TRBV5-1 and TRBJ2-5, reads KAGVTQTPRYLIKTRGQQVTLSCSPISGHRSVSWYQQTPGQGLQFLFEYFSETQRNKGNFPGRFSGRQFSNSRSEMNVSTLELGDSALYLCASSRLGQETQYFGPGTRLLVL.

The sample holds a few counts of this clone. This chain joins TRBV28 and TRBJ1-4; D remains unclear. The CDR3 covers 13 residues. Germline V gene data show CDR1 as MDHEN and CDR2 as SYDVKM. The germline V and J ends were trimmed by 4 bases and 7 bases, with 10 bases remaining between them. Here the CDR3 DNA reads TGTGCCAGCAGTTCCGTCCTTGGTGAAAAACTGTTTTTT. Residues: CASSSVLGEKLFF.

The V gene is TRBV5-5, the J gene TRBJ1-1, with 12 bases fitting TRBD1. Germline lookup yields CDR1 SGHKS and CDR2 YYEKEE (reference sequence). The trim removed 4 bases at V and 4 bases at J, leaving 11 bases unmatched. The CDR3 runs 17 residues. CDR3 residues: CASSHGTGGSSGTEAFF. In DNA form, the CDR3 reads TGTGCCAGCAGCCACGGGACAGGGGGCTCGTCGGGCACTGAAGCTTTCTTT.

The chain uses TRBV27 and TRBJ2-7; 11 bases line up with TRBD2. Germline assignment: CDR1 MNHEY and CDR2 SMNVEV (reference sequence). The CDR3 is 15 residues long. Germline trimming cut 4 bases from V and 1 base from J; bases unmatched to any gene: 3. This chain's CDR3 is CASSSSSGRSYEQYF. CDR3 DNA: TGTGCCAGCAGTTCATCTAGCGGGAGGTCCTACGAGCAGTACTTC.

J is TRBJ1-3 and V is TRBV2; D is possibly TRBD1 (5 bases). This CDR3 comprises 14 residues. The V gene's germline CDR1 is SNHLY and CDR2 FYNNEI. Trimming removed 6 bases at V and 1 base at J, with 10 bases between. The chain's CDR3 is CASSPGSSGNTIYF. Written as DNA, the CDR3 is TGTGCCAGCAGCCCAGGGTCGTCTGGAAACACCATATATTTT.

The V gene is TRBV24-1, the J gene TRBJ2-5; D unclear. This CDR3 spans 15 amino acids. Trimming removed 0 bases from V and 2 bases from J, with 9 bases in between. Germline V gene lookup returns CDR1 KGHDR and CDR2 SFDVKD. CDR3 bases: TGTGCCACCAGTGATTTGGGGCGGTTTCAAGAGACCCAGTACTTC. It yields the protein CATSDLGRFQETQYF.

This clone was recorded once. This CDR3 is also generated by other DNA sequences in the sample. The chain recombines TRBV19 with TRBJ2-7; D possibly corresponds to TRBD1 (5 bases). The CDR3 is 14 amino acids. Per the germline V gene, CDR1 is LNHDA and CDR2 is SQIVND (reference sequence). V was pared by 6 bases and J by 2 bases, with 14 bases between. CDR3 sequence (DNA): TGTGCCAGTAGCGCCGGAACAGGAACCTACGAGCAGTACTTC. Amino acid sequence: CASSAGTGTYEQYF.

CDR3 nucleotides: TGTGCCAGTAGTATAGCTACAGGGGTGGGGGAGCAGTTCTTC. Translated: CASSIATGVGEQFF. The chain carries TRBV19 and TRBJ2-1; 7 bases are a match to TRBD1. Unmatched junction bases numbered 7, after V lost 1 base and J lost 10 bases. CDR1 and CDR2 from the germline V gene are LNHDA and SQIVND (reference sequence). The CDR3 contains 14 residues.

The chain is built from TRBV27 and TRBJ2-7; no reliable D call. Germline CDR1 and CDR2: MNHEY and SMNVEV (reference sequence). V was clipped by 3 bases and J by 6 bases, with 9 bases between them. The CDR3 covers 12 residues. The CDR3 here is CASSFSGREQYF. CDR3 nucleotides: TGTGCCAGCAGTTTTTCCGGGCGCGAGCAGTACTTC.

The V call is TRBV2, the J call TRBJ2-4, with D possibly called TRBD1 or TRBD2 (7 bases each). Trimming cost V 7 bases and J 7 bases, with 17 bases left between them. Germline values: CDR1 SNHLY, CDR2 FYNNEI. The CDR3 is 14 residues long. CDR3 amino acids: CASTQGGDWNIQYF. The CDR3 DNA reads TGTGCCAGCACCCAGGGGGGGGACTGGAACATTCAGTACTTC.

This chain links TRBV11-2 with TRBJ1-3, with D possibly matching TRBD1 (6 bases). Germline lookup yields CDR1 SGHAT and CDR2 FQNNGV. The CDR3 runs to 14 residues. With 5 bases removed from V and 1 base from J, the gap between germline ends came to 9 bases. CDR3 residues: CASSAQGSGNTIYF. CDR3 coding DNA: TGTGCCAGCAGCGCACAGGGTTCTGGAAACACCATATATTTT.

J is TRBJ2-3 and V is TRBV28; 8 bases agree with TRBD1. V was pared by 6 bases and J by 4 bases, with 6 bases of the junction left unmatched. Germline CDR1 reads MDHEN; CDR2 reads SYDVKM. This CDR3 contains 14 residues. CDR3 DNA sequence: TGTGCCAGCAGAGGACAGGGTAGGGCAGATACGCAGTATTTT. Its translation: CASRGQGRADTQYF. Based on the CDR3 plus reference TRBV28 and TRBJ2-3, the full variable domain is DVKVTQSSRYLVKRTGEKVFLECVQDMDHENMFWYRQDPGLGLRLIYFSYDVKMKEKGDIPEGYSVSREKKERFSLILESASTNQTSMYLCASRGQGRADTQYFGPGTRLTVL.

This chain connects TRBV4-3 to TRBJ1-6, with D unclear. The CDR3 has 15 residues. V was clipped by 0 bases and J by 12 bases, with 15 bases between them. CDR1 LGHNA and CDR2 YSLEER come from the germline V gene. CDR3 in amino acids: CASSQDYLLDEPLHF. As DNA, the CDR3 is TGCGCCAGCAGCCAAGATTACCTTTTAGACGAACCCCTCCACTTT.

This chain links TRBV6-5 with TRBJ2-2; TRBD1 might be the D (5 bases). The germline V gene has CDR1 MNHEY and CDR2 SVGAGI. The germline V and J ends were trimmed by 2 bases and 4 bases, with 11 bases remaining between them. The CDR3 sequence is 15 residues long. The CDR3 protein is CASSYPRQGTGELFF. Written as DNA, the CDR3 is TGTGCCAGCAGTTACCCCCGGCAGGGCACCGGGGAGCTGTTTTTT.

The chain combines TRBV5-1 with TRBJ2-2; tentative D call: TRBD2 (5 bases). Trimming removed 0 bases at V and 2 bases at J, with 8 bases between. The CDR3 is 15 residues long. Germline lookup yields CDR1 SGHRS and CDR2 YFSETQ. The CDR3 loop reads CASSLGAVNTGELFF. Here the CDR3 DNA reads TGCGCCAGCAGCTTGGGAGCGGTAAACACCGGGGAGCTGTTTTTT.

The V and J genes are TRBV7-2 and TRBJ1-1; D uncertain. Trimming shortened V by 5 bases and J by 0 bases, and 10 bases separated the two germline ends. This CDR3 spans 14 amino acids. CDR1 SGHTA and CDR2 FQGNSA come from the germline V gene. This CDR3 is CASSPQEMNTEAFF. CDR3 nucleotides: TGTGCCAGCAGCCCGCAGGAGATGAACACTGAAGCTTTCTTT.

The chain uses TRBV7-9 and TRBJ2-7, with D perhaps given as TRBD1 or TRBD2 (7 bases each). The ends were cut back, 5 bases at V and 6 bases at J, with 17 bases in the middle. Germline CDR1 reads SEHNR; CDR2 reads FQNEAQ (reference sequence). This CDR3 is built from 14 residues. The CDR3 sequence: CASSPQTGRVEQYF. In DNA form, the CDR3 reads TGTGCCAGCAGCCCCCAGACAGGGAGGGTCGAGCAGTACTTC.

V gene TRBV7-9 combines with J gene TRBJ2-5; D might be TRBD1 or TRBD2, each matching 6 bases. Per the germline V gene, CDR1 is SEHNR and CDR2 is FQNEAQ (reference sequence). Trimming pared 3 bases from V and 4 bases from J, leaving 12 bases between. There are 14 residues in the CDR3. DNA of the CDR3: TGTGCCAGCAGCTTTTGGGGGCGGGGAGAGACCCAGTACTTC. Its protein product is CASSFWGRGETQYF.

This chain links TRBV28 with TRBJ2-1, with unresolved D. The V end was cut by 3 bases, the J end by 7 bases, with 13 bases between. The CDR3 is 14 residues long. Germline V gene data show CDR1 as MDHEN and CDR2 as SYDVKM. In nucleotides, the CDR3 is TGTGCCAGCAGTTTGCCAGGTCCCGGGAATGAGCAGTTCTTC. It codes for CASSLPGPGNEQFF.

The chain links TRBV6-2 or TRBV6-3 to TRBJ1-5, with TRBD1 identical over 10 bases. The CDR3 loop spans 15 amino acids. V trimming: 5 bases; J trimming: 7 bases; junction bases outside the gene matches: 8. Per germline, CDR1 MNHEY and CDR2 SVGEGT. CDR3 sequence: CASSAPGQGRQPQHF. The DNA for the CDR3 is TGTGCCAGCAGTGCCCCGGGACAGGGGCGCCAGCCCCAGCATTTT.

The V and J genes are TRBV20-1 and TRBJ2-1, with D possibly being TRBD2 (6 bases). Germline-derived CDR1 and CDR2 are DFQATT and SNEGSKA (reference sequence). This CDR3 contains 8 residues. The V end lost 5 bases, the J end lost 15 bases, and 8 bases lay between the germline ends. The CDR3 loop reads CSAGRGFF. DNA for the CDR3: TGCAGTGCTGGGCGGGGGTTCTTC.

The rearrangement uses TRBV5-1 and TRBJ2-7; perhaps TRBD1 as D (6 bases). Between the trimmed V and J ends, which lost 2 bases and 6 bases, there was a span of 18 bases. This CDR3 has 15 amino acids. Germline V gene lookup returns CDR1 SGHRS and CDR2 YFSETQ. In nucleotides, the CDR3 is TGCGCCAGCAGCTTACGCGGACAGCAGATCTCCGAGCAGTACTTC. Encoded protein: CASSLRGQQISEQYF.

This clone was seen once. The chain couples TRBV27 to TRBJ2-3; D uncertain. The CDR3 loop spans 13 amino acids. Germline V gene lookup returns CDR1 MNHEY and CDR2 SMNVEV (reference sequence). Trimming shortened V by 10 bases and J by 1 base, and 12 bases separated the two germline ends. CDR3 bases: TGTGCCACGGAAGAGTGGGGCACAGATACGCAGTATTTT. Translation gives CATEEWGTDTQYF.

CDR3 sequence reads: CASSFTSGTIYTF. DNA of the CDR3: TGTGCCAGCAGCTTTACCTCCGGGACTATCTACACCTTC. The V and J genes are TRBV28 and TRBJ1-2, with D possibly TRBD1 on 5 matching bases. The ends were cut back, 6 bases at V and 10 bases at J, with 18 bases in the middle. The germline V gene encodes CDR1 MDHEN and CDR2 SYDVKM. The length of the CDR3 is 13 residues.

A single count supports this clone. The J gene is TRBJ1-2, the V gene TRBV28; no reliable D call. The CDR3 spans 14 residues. Trimming shortened V by 7 bases and J by 6 bases, and 18 bases separated the two germline ends. Germline lookup yields CDR1 MDHEN and CDR2 SYDVKM. DNA of the CDR3: TGTGCCAGCACTTCCCCTTCACGCGTAGATGGCTACACCTTC. This gives the protein CASTSPSRVDGYTF.

The chain couples TRBV6-2 or TRBV6-3 to TRBJ2-7; D remains ambiguous. The length of the CDR3 is 13 residues. The V end lost 2 bases, the J end lost 4 bases, and 9 bases lay between the germline ends. Germline CDR1 and CDR2: MNHEY and SVGEGT. This CDR3 is CASSYPTGYEQYF. CDR3 DNA sequence: TGTGCCAGCAGTTACCCCACGGGTTACGAGCAGTACTTC.

The rearrangement uses TRBV18 and TRBJ1-5; 7 bases match TRBD1. J was trimmed by 3 bases and V by 4 bases; bases with no gene match: 6. Germline V gives CDR1 KGHSH, CDR2 LQKENI. The CDR3 loop spans 15 amino acids. Here the CDR3 reads CASSRTGTNNQPQHF. The CDR3 DNA follows: TGTGCCAGCTCACGGACAGGCACTAACAATCAGCCCCAGCATTTT. Filled out from reference TRBV18 and TRBJ1-5, the complete variable domain reads NAGVMQNPRHLVRRRGQEARLRCSPMKGHSHVYWYRQLPEEGLKFMVYLQKENIIDESGMPKERFSAEFPKEGPSILRIQQVVRGDSAAYFCASSRTGTNNQPQHFGDGTRLSIL.

This clone occurred once. DNA for the CDR3: TGTGCCAGTAGTAGAAGGCTAAGCGGGGGGCGAAGAGAGACCCAGTACTTC. This gives the protein CASSRRLSGGRRETQYF. The chain couples TRBV19 to TRBJ2-5, with 9 bases fitting TRBD2. Germline values: CDR1 LNHDA, CDR2 SQIVND (reference sequence). The CDR3 spans 17 residues. V lost 4 bases to trimming and J lost 4 bases; unmatched junction nucleotides: 13.